The 16 T cell receptor beta chains presented below share a single source sample, sequenced in a study of blood T cells in healthy people across ages. A second roughly 7 to 11 cycle PCR used barcoded and J-beta primers. Each CDR3 protein is one row after TCRdb ran MiXCR on the 5' RACE reads. The sample carries about 720,000 distinct CDR3 sequences, approximately 25% recorded once. The same specimen was also included in a second study, on T cells of mothers and their children.

Sequencing was performed on blood. These receptors were obtained from a boy aged 10-17 years in good health.

This clonotype was recorded a few times. The rearrangement links TRBV3-1 to TRBJ2-7; D remains unclear. This CDR3 contains 16 residues. The V gene's germline CDR1 is LGHDT and CDR2 YNNKEL (reference sequence). The V and J ends lost 0 bases and 9 bases respectively, with 21 bases between them. The CDR3, as DNA: TGTGCCAGCAGCCAAGAAGTGGGGATAAAGGTGACACTGCAGTACTTC. Translated, it gives CASSQEVGIKVTLQYF.

The chain uses TRBV11-2 and TRBJ1-5; no reliable D call. The CDR3 spans 14 residues. CDR1 is SGHAT and CDR2 is FQNNGV in the germline V gene. Between the trimmed V and J ends, which lost 1 base and 7 bases, there was a span of 11 bases. The chain's CDR3 is CASSLGQTTQPQHF. The DNA for the CDR3 is TGTGCCAGCAGCTTAGGACAAACTACACAGCCCCAGCATTTT.

The chain carries TRBV6-5 and TRBJ2-5; a possible D gene is TRBD2 (6 bases). The J call may be wrong; the DNA end is better matched by TRBJ2-1. CDR3 length equals 15 residues. CDR1 is MNHEY and CDR2 is SVGAGI in the germline V gene. CDR3 in amino acids: CASSYSSGLYNEQFF. Written as DNA, the CDR3 is TGTGCCAGCAGTTACTCGAGCGGGCTCTACAATGAGCAGTTCTTC.

V gene TRBV7-9 combines with J gene TRBJ2-2; the match to TRBD2 covers 8 bases. J lost 4 bases, V lost 5 bases, and 6 bases had no gene match. The CDR3 is 15 amino acids. Germline CDR1 is SEHNR and CDR2 is FQNEAQ (reference sequence). The CDR3: CASSGSGIGTGELFF. Here the CDR3 DNA reads TGTGCCAGCAGCGGTAGCGGGATTGGCACCGGGGAGCTGTTTTTT.

The chain carries TRBV6-5 and TRBJ2-5; possible D gene TRBD2, 5 bases. The DNA end is a closer match to TRBJ2-7, so the J assignment may be wrong. Germline loops: CDR1 MNHEY, CDR2 SVGAGI. There are 11 residues in the CDR3. As DNA, the CDR3 is TGTGCCAGCAGACGGGGTCCCGAGCAGTACTTC. The encoded protein is CASRRGPEQYF.

V is TRBV28 and J is TRBJ2-7; no reliable D call. The CDR3 runs 13 residues. V lost 5 bases and J lost 0, with 8 bases in between. Germline V gene sequence: CDR1 MDHEN, CDR2 SYDVKM. DNA of the CDR3: TGTGCCAGCAGTGGCCGCTTCTCCTACGAGCAGTACTTC. This translates into CASSGRFSYEQYF.

The chain uses TRBV10-3 and TRBJ2-2; 7 nucleotides line up with TRBD2. Germline V gives CDR1 ENHRY, CDR2 SYGVKD. The CDR3 runs 15 residues. J gave up 5 bases and V 6 bases, and 9 bases lay outside the gene matches. The CDR3 DNA follows: TGTGCCATCAGCCAGAGCGGGGTCGGTACCGGGGAGCTGTTTTTT. Residues: CAISQSGVGTGELFF.

The CDR3 loop reads CASSGAWTGGPYYEQYF. The CDR3 DNA follows: TGTGCCAGCAGTGGTGCTTGGACAGGGGGCCCCTACTACGAGCAGTACTTC. The chain combines TRBV28 with TRBJ2-7; TRBD1 agrees at 11 bases. Germline trimming cut 5 bases from V and 3 bases from J; bases unmatched to any gene: 12. The CDR3 is 17 amino acids. Germline loops: CDR1 MDHEN, CDR2 SYDVKM.

The genes are TRBV7-9 and TRBJ1-5; possibly TRBD1 for D (5 bases). The CDR3 has 13 amino acids. Germline-derived CDR1 and CDR2 are SEHNR and FQNEAQ (reference sequence). Trimming removed 5 bases at V and 6 bases at J, with 11 bases between. DNA of the CDR3: TGTGCCAGCAGCGGCAGGGATTCTCAGCCCCAGCATTTT. Translating gives CASSGRDSQPQHF.

This clonotype was detected ten times or more. This chain connects TRBV7-9 to TRBJ1-3; D remains ambiguous. Between the trimmed V and J ends, which lost 5 bases and 0 bases, there was a span of 8 bases. The length of the CDR3 is 14 residues. Germline CDR1 SEHNR, CDR2 FQNEAQ (reference sequence). CDR3 region: CASSPGGSGNTIYF. CDR3 nucleotides: TGTGCCAGCAGCCCTGGAGGCTCTGGAAACACCATATATTTT.

The chain employs TRBV28 and TRBJ2-3; D is ambiguous. V lost 6 bases, J lost 3 bases, and 10 bases lay in between. The CDR3 totals 13 residues. The germline V gene has CDR1 MDHEN and CDR2 SYDVKM. The CDR3 loop is CASRDQGTDTQYF. The CDR3 DNA reads as TGTGCCAGCAGAGACCAAGGGACAGATACGCAGTATTTT.

The V gene is TRBV6-5, the J gene TRBJ2-5, with TRBD1 matching 10 bases. J lost 5 bases, V lost 2 bases, and 8 bases had no gene match. The CDR3 totals 16 residues. CDR1 is MNHEY, CDR2 SVGAGI, per germline. CDR3 residues: CASSYQTGGNRETQYF. The CDR3 DNA sequence: TGTGCCAGCAGTTACCAGACAGGGGGCAACCGGGAGACCCAGTACTTC.

Concerning this clonotype itself: An end of the junction does not agree with germline; a read error may underlie this. J is TRBJ2-6 and V is TRBV7-8; either TRBD1 or TRBD2 may supply D (5 bases each). The CDR3 spans 17 residues. From germline, CDR1 is SGHVS and CDR2 FQNEAQ. CDR3 sequence: CASSLALGVPGANVPTF. The DNA of the CDR3 is TGTGCCAGCAGCTTAGCGCTGGGGGTCCCTGGGGCCAACGTCCCGACTTTC.

The DNA for the CDR3 is TGCGCCAGCAGCCAAGCGCACGGGGCAGATACGCAGTATTTT. The encoded protein is CASSQAHGADTQYF. The chain uses TRBV4-3 and TRBJ2-3; TRBD2 is a possible D gene (5 bases). The CDR3 has 14 residues. Germline values: CDR1 LGHNA, CDR2 YSLEER. V was clipped by 1 base and J by 4 bases, with 9 bases between them.

At least ten counts were recorded for this clonotype. The chain uses TRBV28 and TRBJ1-1; D may be TRBD1 (6 bases). The germline V gene encodes CDR1 MDHEN and CDR2 SYDVKM. The CDR3 extends over 12 amino acids. V lost 6 bases and J 3 bases, leaving 8 bases between the germline ends. CDR3 residues: CASRQGYTEAFF. The CDR3 DNA reads as TGTGCCAGCAGACAGGGATACACTGAAGCTTTCTTT.

This clonotype showed up just a few times. The V and J genes are TRBV4-1 and TRBJ1-1, with D possibly TRBD1 on 5 matching bases. With 0 bases removed from V and 0 bases from J, the gap between germline ends came to 11 bases. Germline CDR1 is MGHRA and CDR2 is YSYEKL. The CDR3 runs 16 residues. The CDR3 here is CASSQDLLGVNTEAFF. The CDR3 bases are TGCGCCAGCAGCCAAGATCTGTTGGGGGTGAACACTGAAGCTTTCTTT.